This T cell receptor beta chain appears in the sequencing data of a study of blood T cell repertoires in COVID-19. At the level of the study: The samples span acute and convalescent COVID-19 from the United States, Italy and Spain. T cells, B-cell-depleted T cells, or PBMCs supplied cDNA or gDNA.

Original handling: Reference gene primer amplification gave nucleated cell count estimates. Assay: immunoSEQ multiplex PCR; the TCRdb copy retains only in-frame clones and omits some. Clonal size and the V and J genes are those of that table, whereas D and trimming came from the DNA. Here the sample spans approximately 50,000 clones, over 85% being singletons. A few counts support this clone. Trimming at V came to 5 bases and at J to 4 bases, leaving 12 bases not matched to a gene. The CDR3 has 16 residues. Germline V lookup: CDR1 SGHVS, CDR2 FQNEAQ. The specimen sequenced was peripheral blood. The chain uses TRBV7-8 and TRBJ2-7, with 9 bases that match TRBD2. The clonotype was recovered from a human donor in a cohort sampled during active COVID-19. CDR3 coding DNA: TGTGCCAGCAGCCTCCAGACCGGGACTAGCAGTTACGAGCAGTACTTC. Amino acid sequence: CASSLQTGTSSYEQYF.